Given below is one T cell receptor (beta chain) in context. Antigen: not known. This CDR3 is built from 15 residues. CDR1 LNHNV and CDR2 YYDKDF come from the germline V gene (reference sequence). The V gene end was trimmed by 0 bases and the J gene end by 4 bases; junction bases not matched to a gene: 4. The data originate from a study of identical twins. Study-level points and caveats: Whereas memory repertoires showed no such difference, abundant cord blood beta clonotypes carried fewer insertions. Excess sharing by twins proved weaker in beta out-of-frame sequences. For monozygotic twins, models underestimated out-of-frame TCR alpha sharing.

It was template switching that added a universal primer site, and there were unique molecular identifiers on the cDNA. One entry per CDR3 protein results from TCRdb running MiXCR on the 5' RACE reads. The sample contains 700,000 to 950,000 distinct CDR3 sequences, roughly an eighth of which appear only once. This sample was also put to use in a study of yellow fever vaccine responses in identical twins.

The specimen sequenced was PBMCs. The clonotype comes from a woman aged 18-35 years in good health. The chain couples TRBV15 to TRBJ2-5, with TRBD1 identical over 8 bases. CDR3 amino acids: CATSRDGQGAETQYF. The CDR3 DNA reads TGTGCCACCAGCAGAGATGGCCAGGGGGCAGAGACCCAGTACTTC.